Shown below are 11 T cell receptor beta chains from a single sample sequenced in a study of cytomegalovirus exposure and HLA in healthy donors. The primer mix had 60 Vbeta and 13 Jbeta primers. Some clones are missing from TCRdb's copy, which holds only in-frame ones; the method was immunoSEQ multiplex PCR. The sample lists over 50,000 clones; around 92% were seen once. Sequences were obtained from PBMCs. All receptors come from a man between 25 and 39 years old in good health and CMV-seropositive.

J is TRBJ2-7 and V is TRBV30; 7 bases line up with TRBD1. Germline CDR1 reads GTSNPN; CDR2 reads SVGIG (reference sequence). The length of the CDR3 is 13 residues. With V trimmed by 7 bases and J by 0 bases, 6 bases remained unmatched. The CDR3 DNA sequence: TGTGCCTCACACCGGGACAGCTCCTACGAGCAGTACTTC. This codes for CASHRDSSYEQYF.

This clone occurred once. The rearrangement joins TRBV7-3 to TRBJ2-1; a possible D gene is TRBD2 (6 bases). V was trimmed by 1 base and J by 5 bases, leaving 12 bases between them. Germline V gene data show CDR1 as SGHTA and CDR2 as FQGTGA. CDR3 length equals 15 residues. The CDR3 sequence: CASSLMKGLHNEQFF. DNA of the CDR3: TGTGCCAGCAGCTTAATGAAGGGACTTCACAATGAGCAGTTCTTC.

V gene TRBV10-3 combines with J gene TRBJ2-4; possibly TRBD1 for D (6 bases). The germline V gene has CDR1 ENHRY and CDR2 SYGVKD. Trimming removed 6 bases at V and 0 bases at J, with 12 bases between. The CDR3 covers 15 residues. CDR3 coding DNA: TGTGCCATCAGGCCCGCGACAGGAGCCAAAAACATTCAGTACTTC. Translated, it gives CAIRPATGAKNIQYF.

The rearrangement joins TRBV6-5 to TRBJ1-6, with 7 nucleotides matching TRBD1. The germline V gene encodes CDR1 MNHEY and CDR2 SVGAGI. With V trimmed by 6 bases and J by 6 bases, 5 bases remained unmatched. The CDR3 length is 14 residues. DNA of the CDR3: TGTGCCAGCAGCCGACAGGGACTTAATTCACCCCTCCACTTT. Encoded protein: CASSRQGLNSPLHF.

V is TRBV2 and J is TRBJ2-7; TRBD2 agrees at 8 bases. The length of the CDR3 is 14 residues. Germline V CDR1 and CDR2: SNHLY, FYNNEI. V was clipped by 7 bases and J by 3 bases; unmatched bases: 8. The CDR3 DNA reads as TGTGCCAGCACCCCACAGGGACTAGTCTACGAGCAGTACTTC. It encodes CASTPQGLVYEQYF.

The table lists this clone with a few counts. The chain uses TRBV6-1 and TRBJ1-3; the match to TRBD1 covers 8 bases. The CDR3 is 15 amino acids. V was clipped by 4 bases and J by 2 bases; unmatched bases: 4. Looked up from germline, CDR1 is MNHNS and CDR2 is SASEGT. The CDR3 DNA is TGTGCCAGCAGTGTTGACAGGGGAACTGGAAACACCATATATTTT. It specifies CASSVDRGTGNTIYF.

The chain has TRBV29-1 and TRBJ2-2, with 11 nucleotides matching TRBD2. This CDR3 comprises 15 residues. The V and J ends lost 7 bases and 2 bases, in that order; junction bases with no gene match: 6. Germline V gives CDR1 SQVTM, CDR2 ANQGSEA. The CDR3 nucleotides read TGCAGCGCCGGGACTAGCGGATCTAACACCGGGGAGCTGTTTTTT. As protein: CSAGTSGSNTGELFF.

The chain has TRBV29-1 and TRBJ2-1, with TRBD1 as a possible D gene (6 bases). The V and J ends lost 1 base and 7 bases respectively, with 17 bases between them. Germline V lookup: CDR1 SQVTM, CDR2 ANQGSEA. The CDR3 extends over 15 amino acids. The CDR3: CSVEAVVRGSNEQFF. The CDR3 nucleotides are TGCAGCGTTGAAGCGGTTGTCAGGGGCTCTAATGAGCAGTTCTTC.

The chain employs TRBV5-4 and TRBJ1-4; 7 bases map to TRBD1. V was clipped by 2 bases and J by 5 bases; unmatched bases: 3. This CDR3 is 14 amino acids long. Germline V gene lookup returns CDR1 SGHNT and CDR2 YYREEE (reference sequence). CDR3 sequence (DNA): TGTGCCAGCAGCTTTGACAGGGACAATGAAAAACTGTTTTTT. Its translation: CASSFDRDNEKLFF.

This clone was seen a single time. The genes are TRBV11-1 and TRBJ2-3, with a weak D call TRBD2 (5 bases). The germline CDR1 and CDR2 sequences are SGHAT and FQDESV (reference sequence). Deletions cut 0 bases from V and 1 base from J, with 11 bases between. CDR3 length: 16 residues. CDR3 nucleotides: TGTGCCAGCAGCTTAGCATACAGCGGTCGCACAGATACGCAGTATTTT. It translates to CASSLAYSGRTDTQYF.

CDR3 sequence: CASSLGLEQFF. CDR3 DNA sequence: TGTGCCAGCAGCCTTGGACTAGAGCAGTTCTTC. The rearrangement links TRBV14 to TRBJ2-1, with D possibly being TRBD2 (6 bases). Germline CDR1 reads SGHDN; CDR2 reads FVKESK. The ends were cut back, 4 bases at V and 10 bases at J, with 8 bases in the middle. The CDR3 is made up of 11 amino acids.